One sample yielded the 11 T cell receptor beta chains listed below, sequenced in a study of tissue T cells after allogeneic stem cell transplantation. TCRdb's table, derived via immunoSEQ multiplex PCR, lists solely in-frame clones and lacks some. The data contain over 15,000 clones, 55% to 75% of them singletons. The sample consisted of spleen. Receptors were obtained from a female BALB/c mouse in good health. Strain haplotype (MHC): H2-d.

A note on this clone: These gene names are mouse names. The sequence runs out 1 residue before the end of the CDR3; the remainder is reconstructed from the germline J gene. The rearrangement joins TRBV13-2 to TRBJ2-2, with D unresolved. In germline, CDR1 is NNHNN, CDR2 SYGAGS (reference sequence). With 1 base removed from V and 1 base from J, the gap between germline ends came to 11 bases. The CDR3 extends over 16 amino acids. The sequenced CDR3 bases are TGTGCCAGCGGTGATAGGCCAAAAAAAAACACCGGGCAGCTCTAC. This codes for CASGDRPKKNTGQLY. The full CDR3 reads CASGDRPKKNTGQLYF.

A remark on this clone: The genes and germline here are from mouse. The CDR3 DNA, read in part, is TGTGCCAGCAGCAAGACAGGGGGCAACGAAAGATTATTT. This sequence encodes CASSKTGGNERLF. The full CDR3 protein is CASSKTGGNERLFF. The rearrangement joins TRBV4 to TRBJ1-4; 9 bases line up with TRBD1. The read is 1 residue too short to cover the CDR3 end, so that end is filled in from the germline J gene. V shed 5 bases and J 4 bases; nucleotides not matched to a gene: 2. This CDR3 is 14 amino acids long. Germline values: CDR1 LGHDT, CDR2 YNNKQL (reference sequence). Together with reference TRBV4 and TRBJ1-4, the CDR3 gives the full variable domain: ETAVFQTPNYHVTQVGNEVSFNCKQTLGHDTMYWYKQDSKKLLKIMFSYNNKQLIVNETVPRRFSPQSSDKAHLNLRIKSVEPEDSAVYLCASSKTGGNERLFFGHGTKLSVL.

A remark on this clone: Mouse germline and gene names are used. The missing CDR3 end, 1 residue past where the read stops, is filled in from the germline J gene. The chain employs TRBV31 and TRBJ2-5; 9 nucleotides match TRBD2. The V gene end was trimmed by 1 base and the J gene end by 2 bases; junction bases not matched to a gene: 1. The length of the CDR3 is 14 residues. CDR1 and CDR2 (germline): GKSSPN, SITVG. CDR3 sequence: CAWSPGLGQDTQYF. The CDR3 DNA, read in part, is TGTGCCTGGAGTCCGGGACTGGGCCAAGACACCCAGTAC.

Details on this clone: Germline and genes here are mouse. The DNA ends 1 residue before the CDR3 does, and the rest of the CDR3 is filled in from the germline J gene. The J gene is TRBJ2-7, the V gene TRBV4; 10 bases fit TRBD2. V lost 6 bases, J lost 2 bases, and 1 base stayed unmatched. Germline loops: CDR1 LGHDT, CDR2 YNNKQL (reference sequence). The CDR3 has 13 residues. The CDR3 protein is CASSLGGPYEQYF. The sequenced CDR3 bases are TGTGCCAGCAGTCTGGGGGGGCCCTATGAACAGTAC.

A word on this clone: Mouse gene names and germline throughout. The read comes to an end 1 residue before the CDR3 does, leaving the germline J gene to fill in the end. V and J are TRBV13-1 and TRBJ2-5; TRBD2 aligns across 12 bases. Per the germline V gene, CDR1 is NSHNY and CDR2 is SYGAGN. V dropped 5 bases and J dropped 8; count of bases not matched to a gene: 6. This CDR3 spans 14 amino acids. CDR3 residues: CASRTGGARGTQYF. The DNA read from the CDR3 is TGTGCCAGCAGGACTGGGGGGGCCCGGGGCACCCAGTAC.

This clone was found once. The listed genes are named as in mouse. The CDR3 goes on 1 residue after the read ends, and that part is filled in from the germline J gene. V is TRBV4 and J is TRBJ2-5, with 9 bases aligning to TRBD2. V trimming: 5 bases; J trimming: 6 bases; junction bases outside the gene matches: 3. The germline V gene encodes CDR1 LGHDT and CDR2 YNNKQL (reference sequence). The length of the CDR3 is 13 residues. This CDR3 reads CASSSWGGDTQYF. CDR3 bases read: TGTGCCAGCAGCAGCTGGGGGGGGGACACCCAGTAC.

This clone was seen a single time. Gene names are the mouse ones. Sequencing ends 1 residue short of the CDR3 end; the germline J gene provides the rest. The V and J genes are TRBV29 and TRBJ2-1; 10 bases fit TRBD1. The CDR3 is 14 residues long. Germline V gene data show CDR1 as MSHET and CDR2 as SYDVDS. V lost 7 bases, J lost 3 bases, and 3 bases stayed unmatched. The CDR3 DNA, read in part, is TGTGCTAGCATTAGGGACAGGGGCTATGCTGAGCAGTTC. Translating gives CASIRDRGYAEQF. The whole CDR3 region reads CASIRDRGYAEQFF.

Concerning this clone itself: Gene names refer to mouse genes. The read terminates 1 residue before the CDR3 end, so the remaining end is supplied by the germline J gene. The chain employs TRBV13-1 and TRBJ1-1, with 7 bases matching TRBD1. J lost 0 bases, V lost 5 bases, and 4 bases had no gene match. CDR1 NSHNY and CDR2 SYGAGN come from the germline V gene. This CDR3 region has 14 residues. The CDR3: CASRGDSANTEVFF. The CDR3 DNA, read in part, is TGTGCCAGCAGGGGGGACAGTGCAAACACAGAAGTCTTC.

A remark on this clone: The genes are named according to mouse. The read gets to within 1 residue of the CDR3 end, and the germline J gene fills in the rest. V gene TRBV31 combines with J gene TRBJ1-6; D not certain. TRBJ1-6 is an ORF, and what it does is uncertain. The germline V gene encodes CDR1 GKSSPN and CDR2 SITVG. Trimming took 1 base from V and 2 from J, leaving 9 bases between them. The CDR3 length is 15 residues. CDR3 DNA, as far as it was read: TGTGCCTGGAGTCACGCGACAACCTATAATTCGCCCCTCTAC. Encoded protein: CAWSHATTYNSPLY. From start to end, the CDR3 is CAWSHATTYNSPLYF.

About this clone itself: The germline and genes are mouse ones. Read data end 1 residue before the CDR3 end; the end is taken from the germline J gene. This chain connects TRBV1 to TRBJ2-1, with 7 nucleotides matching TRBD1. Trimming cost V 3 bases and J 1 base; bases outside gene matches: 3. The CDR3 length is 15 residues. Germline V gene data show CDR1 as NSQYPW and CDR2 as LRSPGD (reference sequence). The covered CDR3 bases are TGCACCTGCAGTGCGCAGGGGGAGAACTATGCTGAGCAGTTC. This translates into CTCSAQGENYAEQF. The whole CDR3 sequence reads CTCSAQGENYAEQFF.

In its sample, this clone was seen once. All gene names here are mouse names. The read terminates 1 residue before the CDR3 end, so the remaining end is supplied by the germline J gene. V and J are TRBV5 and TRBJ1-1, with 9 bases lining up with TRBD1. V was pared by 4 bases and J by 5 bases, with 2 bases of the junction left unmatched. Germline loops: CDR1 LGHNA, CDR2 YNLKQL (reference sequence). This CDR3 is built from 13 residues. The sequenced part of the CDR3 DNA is TGTGCCAGCAGCCGGGACAGGGAGACAGAAGTCTTC. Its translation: CASSRDRETEVF. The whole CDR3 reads CASSRDRETEVFF.